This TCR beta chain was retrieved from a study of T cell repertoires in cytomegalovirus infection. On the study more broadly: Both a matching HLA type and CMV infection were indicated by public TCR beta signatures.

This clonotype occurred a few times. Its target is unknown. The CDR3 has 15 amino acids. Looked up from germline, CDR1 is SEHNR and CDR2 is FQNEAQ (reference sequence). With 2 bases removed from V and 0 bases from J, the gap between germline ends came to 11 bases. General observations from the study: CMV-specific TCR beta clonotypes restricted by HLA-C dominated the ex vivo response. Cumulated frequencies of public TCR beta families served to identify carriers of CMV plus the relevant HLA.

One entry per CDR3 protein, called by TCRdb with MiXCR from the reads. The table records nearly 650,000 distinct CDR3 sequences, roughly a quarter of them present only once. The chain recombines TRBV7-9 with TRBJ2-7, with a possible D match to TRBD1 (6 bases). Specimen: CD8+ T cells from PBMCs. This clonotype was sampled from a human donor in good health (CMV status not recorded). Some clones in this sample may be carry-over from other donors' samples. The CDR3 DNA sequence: TGTGCCAGCAGCTTACCTGAGACAGGCTCCTACGAGCAGTACTTC. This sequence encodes CASSLPETGSYEQYF.